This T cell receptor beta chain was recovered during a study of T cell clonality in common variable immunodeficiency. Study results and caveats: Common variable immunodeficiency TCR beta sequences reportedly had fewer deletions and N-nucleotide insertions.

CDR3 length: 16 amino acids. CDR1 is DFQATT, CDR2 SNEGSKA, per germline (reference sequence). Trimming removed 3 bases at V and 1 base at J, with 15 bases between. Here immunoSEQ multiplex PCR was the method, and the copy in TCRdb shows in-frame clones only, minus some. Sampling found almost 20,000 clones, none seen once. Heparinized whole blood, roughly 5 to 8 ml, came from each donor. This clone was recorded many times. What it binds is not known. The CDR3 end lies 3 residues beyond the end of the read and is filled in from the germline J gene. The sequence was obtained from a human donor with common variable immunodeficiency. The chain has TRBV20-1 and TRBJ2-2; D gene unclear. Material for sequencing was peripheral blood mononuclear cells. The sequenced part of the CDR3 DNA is TGCAGTGCTAGGGTAGACCAAGCTAGGAACACCGGGGAG. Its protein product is CSARVDQARNTGE. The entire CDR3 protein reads CSARVDQARNTGELFF.